The 23 T cell receptor beta chains reported below all come from one sample, sequenced in a study of T cells in Graves' hyperthyroidism and ophthalmopathy. Amplified regions were TCR beta CDR3 sequences from RNA transcripts. When the TCR CDR3 underwent first-round RT-PCR, the HTBI primer set was used. TCRdb recomputed calls from the multiplex PCR reads with MiXCR, one row per CDR3 protein. The table shows some 340,000 distinct CDR3 sequences, with approximately 15% occurring only once. Input material: blood. The receptors derive from a woman aged 40 to 49 with Graves' ophthalmopathy.

In the case of this clonotype: The conserved final phenylalanine or tryptophan is absent from the CDR3, which likely points to a read error. CDR3 residues: CASSQAGYEQYS. CDR3 in DNA: TGTGCCAGCAGCCAAGCCGGCTACGAGCAGTACTCC. The genes are TRBV3-1 and TRBJ2-7; D unclear. The CDR3 has 12 amino acids. The V end was cut by 1 base, the J end by 3 bases, with 4 bases between. Germline V lookup: CDR1 LGHDT, CDR2 YNNKEL (reference sequence).

V is TRBV24-1 and J is TRBJ2-5, with D possibly being TRBD2 (6 bases). Per germline, CDR1 KGHDR and CDR2 SFDVKD. Trimming removed 5 bases from V and 2 bases from J, with 14 bases in between. CDR3 length: 15 residues. The CDR3 coding sequence is TGTGCCACCAGTGTGGGAGGTTTCCCGCAAGAGACCCAGTACTTC. Translating it yields CATSVGGFPQETQYF.

This clonotype came up many times. The chain recombines TRBV3-1 with TRBJ2-5, with 8 bases lining up with TRBD1. The CDR3 sequence is 15 residues long. V lost 0 bases to trimming and J lost 5 bases; unmatched junction nucleotides: 5. Germline V gene lookup returns CDR1 LGHDT and CDR2 YNNKEL (reference sequence). CDR3 coding DNA: TGTGCCAGCAGCCAAGACGGCAACAGGGGGGAGACCCAGTACTTC. Translation: CASSQDGNRGETQYF.

The J gene is TRBJ2-2, the V gene TRBV7-9; perhaps TRBD1 as D (5 bases). This CDR3 comprises 15 residues. V shed 5 bases and J shed 5 bases, with 15 bases lying between them. Germline V gives CDR1 SEHNR, CDR2 FQNEAQ (reference sequence). In DNA, the CDR3 is TGTGCCAGCAGCCCAGGGCTAATACGTACCGGGGAGCTGTTTTTT. Protein sequence: CASSPGLIRTGELFF.

This clonotype was observed a handful of times. The rearrangement joins TRBV6-1 to TRBJ2-2; D is perhaps TRBD2 (6 bases). The V and J ends lost 5 bases and 1 base respectively, with 11 bases between them. This CDR3 has 15 amino acids. The germline CDR1 and CDR2 sequences are MNHNS and SASEGT. This CDR3 reads CASSRWGGNTGELFF. CDR3 in DNA: TGTGCCAGCAGTCGATGGGGAGGGAACACCGGGGAGCTGTTTTTT.

This clonotype showed up many times. The genes are TRBV30 and TRBJ2-1; 8 bases match TRBD2. Germline V gene sequence: CDR1 GTSNPN, CDR2 SVGIG (reference sequence). After removal of 4 bases from V and 8 bases from J, the junction contained 1 base not matched to a gene. This CDR3 contains 11 residues. The CDR3 sequence is CAWNGRDEQFF. The CDR3 DNA sequence: TGTGCCTGGAACGGGAGGGATGAGCAGTTCTTC.

This clonotype has ten or more counts. The rearrangement links TRBV7-9 to TRBJ2-7; D uncertain. The germline V gene encodes CDR1 SEHNR and CDR2 FQNEAQ (reference sequence). This CDR3 spans 13 amino acids. V was pared by 1 base and J by 5 bases, with 9 bases between. The CDR3, as DNA: TGTGCCAGCAGCTTAGGGGGTTTCGACGAGCAGTACTTC. It specifies CASSLGGFDEQYF.

The chain recombines TRBV19 with TRBJ1-5; 9 nucleotides align to TRBD1. V shed 3 bases, J shed 6 bases, and the junction held 6 bases outside the gene matches. The CDR3 has 15 amino acids. Germline-derived CDR1 and CDR2 are LNHDA and SQIVND (reference sequence). CDR3 protein: CASSIGTGQFQPQHF. The CDR3 nucleotides are TGTGCCAGTAGTATCGGGACAGGGCAGTTTCAGCCCCAGCATTTT.

In its sample, this clonotype was seen many times. This rearrangement joins TRBV7-8 to TRBJ1-1; the D gene is possibly TRBD1 (6 bases). This CDR3 comprises 13 residues. Germline V gene data show CDR1 as SGHVS and CDR2 as FQNEAQ. Trimming cost V 9 bases and J 1 base, with 12 bases left between them. The CDR3 DNA reads as TGTGCCAGTACGGACAGAACGAACACTGAAGCTTTCTTT. This codes for CASTDRTNTEAFF.

The table lists this clonotype with many counts. The V call is TRBV7-8, the J call TRBJ2-5; D tentatively reads TRBD1 or TRBD2 (5 bases each). V was shortened by 6 bases and J by 5 bases, with 13 bases between the two germline ends. There are 13 residues in the CDR3. CDR1 and CDR2 (germline): SGHVS, FQNEAQ. The CDR3 reads CASRTSGAETQYF. CDR3 coding DNA: TGTGCCAGCAGAACATCCGGGGCGGAGACCCAGTACTTC.

Many counts were recorded for this clonotype. The chain is built from TRBV15 and TRBJ1-1, with D possibly matching TRBD1 (5 bases). Germline values: CDR1 LNHNV, CDR2 YYDKDF (reference sequence). The V end was cut by 4 bases, the J end by 3 bases, with 15 bases between. This CDR3 is built from 15 residues. CDR3 region: CATSKLPRADTEAFF. The CDR3 coding sequence is TGTGCCACCAGCAAACTCCCCAGGGCCGACACTGAAGCTTTCTTT.

V gene TRBV19 combines with J gene TRBJ2-7; D unclear. The germline V and J ends were trimmed by 8 bases and 3 bases, with 8 bases remaining between them. CDR3 length: 11 amino acids. Germline V gene sequence: CDR1 LNHDA, CDR2 SQIVND (reference sequence). The CDR3 spells CASGPGYEQYF. CDR3 in DNA: TGTGCCAGTGGCCCTGGCTACGAGCAGTACTTC.

The rearrangement links TRBV20-1 to TRBJ2-2, with a weak D call TRBD2 (6 bases). The CDR3 covers 15 residues. Trimming took off 1 base at V and 2 bases at J, with 11 bases between the two ends. Germline CDR1 reads DFQATT; CDR2 reads SNEGSKA (reference sequence). CDR3 protein: CSARVHSGNTGELFF. Here the CDR3 DNA reads TGCAGTGCTAGAGTCCATAGCGGAAACACCGGGGAGCTGTTTTTT.

This clonotype has at least ten counts. This rearrangement joins TRBV7-8 to TRBJ2-1; 7 bases are a match to TRBD1. Trimming cost V 2 bases and J 1 base; bases outside gene matches: 5. CDR3 size: 16 residues. Germline V gene sequence: CDR1 SGHVS, CDR2 FQNEAQ. The CDR3 nucleotides are TGTGCCAGCAGCTTATTCCGGGACAGATCCTACAATGAGCAGTTCTTC. Translating gives CASSLFRDRSYNEQFF.

The gene calls are TRBV5-4 and TRBJ2-5; 8 bases line up with TRBD1. After removal of 5 bases from V and 5 bases from J, the junction contained 20 bases not matched to a gene. The CDR3 runs to 18 residues. Looked up from germline, CDR1 is SGHNT and CDR2 is YYREEE (reference sequence). CDR3 residues: CASRQQPHPGQGRETQYF. The CDR3 DNA reads as TGTGCCAGCAGGCAACAACCCCACCCAGGACAGGGAAGGGAGACCCAGTACTTC. Using reference TRBV5-4 and TRBJ2-5 for the parts outside the CDR3, the full variable domain is ETGVTQSPTHLIKTRGQQVTLRCSSQSGHNTVSWYQQALGQGPQFIFQYYREEENGRGNFPPRFSGLQFPNYSSELNVNALELDDSALYLCASRQQPHPGQGRETQYFGPGTRLLVL.

The chain uses TRBV19 and TRBJ1-5; D is possibly TRBD1 (6 bases). Germline values: CDR1 LNHDA, CDR2 SQIVND (reference sequence). The CDR3 has 13 amino acids. V was cut by 10 bases and J by 3 bases, with 13 bases left in between. The CDR3 region is CATSGHLNQPQHF. In nucleotides, the CDR3 is TGTGCCACCTCGGGACACCTCAATCAGCCCCAGCATTTT. The variable domain in full, with the rest retrieved from reference TRBV19 and TRBJ1-5, is DGGITQSPKYLFRKEGQNVTLSCEQNLNHDAMYWYRQDPGQGLRLIYYSQIVNDFQKGDIAEGYSVSREKKESFPLTVTSAQKNPTAFYLCATSGHLNQPQHFGDGTRLSIL.

The V gene is TRBV14, the J gene TRBJ1-2, with 9 positions matching TRBD1. The ends lost 0 bases at V and 8 bases at J; junction bases unmatched: 19. CDR3 length: 19 amino acids. In germline, CDR1 is SGHDN, CDR2 FVKESK. CDR3 in amino acids: CASSQEPSSGTGLLGGYTF. For the CDR3, the DNA is TGTGCCAGCAGCCAAGAGCCATCGTCCGGGACAGGGTTACTCGGGGGCTACACCTTC.

This clonotype was observed at least ten times. This chain links TRBV20-1 with TRBJ2-1; 7 bases match TRBD2. Germline V gene sequence: CDR1 DFQATT, CDR2 SNEGSKA (reference sequence). The junction had 5 bases not matched to a gene; V was cut back by 3 bases and J by 0 bases. There are 15 residues in the CDR3. CDR3 sequence: CSASLPSGSYNEQFF. For the CDR3, the DNA is TGCAGTGCTAGCCTCCCTAGCGGCTCCTACAATGAGCAGTTCTTC.

This clonotype occurred many times. Here the CDR3 reads CASSGPSGQAYDQPQHF. The CDR3 nucleotides read TGTGCCAGCAGTGGACCATCGGGCCAGGCGTATGATCAGCCCCAGCATTTT. The chain has TRBV6-1 and TRBJ1-5; the D is unclear. Germline V lookup: CDR1 MNHNS, CDR2 SASEGT. V was trimmed by 4 bases and J by 5 bases, leaving 21 bases between them. This CDR3 is built from 17 residues.

This clonotype was counted many times. This chain uses TRBV28 with TRBJ1-6; D is undetermined. The CDR3 has 15 amino acids. The ends were cut back, 6 bases at V and 7 bases at J, with 16 bases in the middle. CDR1 MDHEN and CDR2 SYDVKM come from the germline V gene. This CDR3 reads CASSPRTGFNSPLHF. The CDR3 nucleotides read TGTGCCAGCAGCCCCAGAACGGGGTTCAATTCACCCCTCCACTTT.

This clonotype was picked up a small number of times. A much larger clone lies a single base off, so this may be a read error. This chain links TRBV28 with TRBJ2-3; 8 nucleotides align to TRBD2. Germline assignment: CDR1 MDHEN and CDR2 SYDVKM. This CDR3 has 16 amino acids. CDR3 in DNA: TGTGCCAGCAGTCAACAGCGGGAGCGGGGCACAGGTACGCAGTATTTT. Translating it yields CASSQQRERGTGTQYF. The entire variable domain, with the rest obtained from reference TRBV28 and TRBJ2-3, is as follows: DVKVTQSSRYLVKRTGEKVFLECVQDMDHENMFWYRQDPGLGLRLIYFSYDVKMKEKGDIPEGYSVSREKKERFSLILESASTNQTSMYLCASSQQRERGTGTQYFGPGTRLTVL.

There are a few counts of this clonotype. CDR3 region: CASSQVRQRRTDTQYF. CDR3 DNA sequence: TGCGCCAGCAGCCAAGTCCGCCAGCGGAGAACAGATACGCAGTATTTT. The rearrangement joins TRBV4-1 to TRBJ2-3; tentatively, D is TRBD2 (5 bases). This CDR3 is built from 16 residues. Germline V gives CDR1 MGHRA, CDR2 YSYEKL. Trimming pared 1 base from V and 3 bases from J, leaving 14 bases between.

This clonotype came up many times. V gene TRBV15 combines with J gene TRBJ1-4; no firm D call. Germline CDR1 is LNHNV and CDR2 is YYDKDF (reference sequence). Trimming stripped 3 bases from V and 4 bases from J, with 15 bases between. This CDR3 region has 16 residues. The CDR3 DNA follows: TGTGCCACCAGCAGTCATAAGTCCCGAGGTAATGAAAAACTGTTTTTT. As protein: CATSSHKSRGNEKLFF.